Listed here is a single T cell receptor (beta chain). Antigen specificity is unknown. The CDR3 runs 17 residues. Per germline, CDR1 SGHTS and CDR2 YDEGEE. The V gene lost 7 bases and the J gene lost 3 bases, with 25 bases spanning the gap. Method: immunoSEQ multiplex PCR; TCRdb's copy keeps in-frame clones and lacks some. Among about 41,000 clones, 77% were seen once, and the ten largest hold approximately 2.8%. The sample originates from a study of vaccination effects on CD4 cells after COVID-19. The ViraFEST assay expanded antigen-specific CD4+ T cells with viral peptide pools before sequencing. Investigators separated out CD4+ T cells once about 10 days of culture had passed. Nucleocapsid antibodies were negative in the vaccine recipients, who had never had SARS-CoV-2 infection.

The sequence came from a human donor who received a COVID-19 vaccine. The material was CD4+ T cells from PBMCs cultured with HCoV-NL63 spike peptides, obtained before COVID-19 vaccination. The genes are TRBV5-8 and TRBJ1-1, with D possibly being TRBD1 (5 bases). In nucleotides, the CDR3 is TGTGCCAGCCCTACCAGTTACTTGACAGTAGAGGACACTGAAGCTTTCTTT. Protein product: CASPTSYLTVEDTEAFF.